The 31 T cell receptor beta chains below all came from one sample that was sequenced in a study of blood T cells in healthy people across ages. The use of a sample-barcoded 5' primer and a J-beta primer mix characterized a second PCR of about 6 to 12 cycles. MiXCR was run by TCRdb on the 5' RACE reads, yielding one entry per CDR3 protein. The table lists fewer than 2 million distinct CDR3 sequences, around 42% of them singletons. Sequenced input: blood. These receptors came from a human donor in good health.

This clonotype showed up just a few times. The rearrangement uses TRBV29-1 and TRBJ1-2; D remains ambiguous. The germline V gene encodes CDR1 SQVTM and CDR2 ANQGSEA. The V end lost 4 bases, the J end lost 1 base, and 10 bases lay between the germline ends. The CDR3 consists of 13 residues. The CDR3 here is CSVAVGDNYGYTF. CDR3 bases: TGCAGCGTTGCCGTCGGCGATAACTATGGCTACACCTTC.

V is TRBV12-3 or TRBV12-4 and J is TRBJ1-3; D may be TRBD1 (6 bases). The CDR3 loop spans 16 amino acids. V was shortened by 5 bases and J by 4 bases, with 18 bases between the two germline ends. CDR3 sequence (DNA): TGTGCCAGCAGTCCTGGGACACTCAGTGGAGGAAACACCATATATTTT. It translates to CASSPGTLSGGNTIYF.

The chain carries TRBV5-7 and TRBJ1-1, with 7 bases fitting TRBD1. TRBV5-7 is given ORF status, its function remaining uncertain. The CDR3 is made up of 12 amino acids. V lost 10 bases, J lost 0 bases, and 3 bases stayed unmatched. This CDR3 is CAVTGMNTEAFF. The CDR3 DNA follows: TGTGCCGTGACAGGGATGAACACTGAAGCTTTCTTT.

The V call is TRBV12-5, the J call TRBJ2-5; D may be TRBD2 (6 bases). The CDR3 totals 13 residues. V lost 5 bases and J lost 7, with 14 bases in between. CDR1 LGHNT and CDR2 FRNRAP come from the germline V gene. CDR3 coding DNA: TGTGCTAGTGGTCCCGGGACTGAGCGGACCCAGTACTTC. Its protein is CASGPGTERTQYF.

This rearrangement joins TRBV5-6 to TRBJ2-3; 7 bases align to TRBD2. The CDR3 contains 16 residues. Trimming cost V 1 base and J 2 bases; bases outside gene matches: 7. Per germline, CDR1 SGHDT and CDR2 YYEEEE. The CDR3 nucleotides are TGTGCCAGCAGCTTGCCCGGGGGGTGGAACACAGATACGCAGTATTTT. Its protein is CASSLPGGWNTDTQYF.

The chain recombines TRBV20-1 with TRBJ2-3; D is unclear. The germline gives CDR1 DFQATT, CDR2 SNEGSKA (reference sequence). Trimming took off 4 bases at V and 0 bases at J, with 14 bases between the two ends. The CDR3 contains 15 residues. CDR3 coding DNA: TGCAGTGCTATAAAGACTGGTACTAGCACAGATACGCAGTATTTT. Translated, it gives CSAIKTGTSTDTQYF.

This clonotype was seen a handful of times. The chain joins TRBV2 to TRBJ1-5; weak D call: TRBD1 (5 bases). Germline V gene lookup returns CDR1 SNHLY and CDR2 FYNNEI. The V end lost 6 bases, the J end lost 7 bases, and 16 bases lay between the germline ends. The CDR3 loop spans 14 amino acids. The CDR3 DNA reads TGTGCCAGCAGCGAGGGGCCAACCGGGCAGCCCCAGCATTTT. Protein sequence: CASSEGPTGQPQHF.

This clonotype was recorded a few times. The CDR3 sequence: CASSQDLVTNEKLFF. The CDR3 nucleotides are TGCGCCAGCAGCCAAGATCTGGTAACTAATGAAAAACTGTTTTTT. The V call is TRBV4-1, the J call TRBJ1-4; D remains unclear. The CDR3 has 15 amino acids. V lost 0 bases to trimming and J lost 1 base, with 6 bases between them. Germline V lookup: CDR1 MGHRA, CDR2 YSYEKL.

V gene TRBV9 combines with J gene TRBJ2-5, with no clear D. Trimming pared 3 bases from V and 2 bases from J, leaving 11 bases between. This CDR3 comprises 14 residues. Germline V gives CDR1 SGDLS, CDR2 YYNGEE. The CDR3, as DNA: TGTGCCAGCAGCGGATATGGTAGGCAAGAGACCCAGTACTTC. Amino acids: CASSGYGRQETQYF.

The rearrangement uses TRBV6-2 or TRBV6-3 and TRBJ2-3; D not certain. The CDR3 has 18 residues. Trimming left V 0 bases short and J 5 bases short, with 21 bases between. Germline CDR1 reads MNHEY; CDR2 reads SVGEGT. In DNA, the CDR3 is TGTGCCAGCAGTTACTCGGTTCGGTCCACCACGGAGATAGATACGCAGTATTTT. Translated, it gives CASSYSVRSTTEIDTQYF.

This clonotype was detected only a few times. V and J are TRBV6-1 and TRBJ1-5, with 7 bases aligning to TRBD1. The CDR3 loop spans 17 amino acids. Germline V CDR1 and CDR2: MNHNS, SASEGT. V gave up 4 bases and J gave up 6 bases; unmatched junction bases: 15. The CDR3 DNA reads as TGTGCCAGCAGTGCTTGGACAGGATCGGGGTTGGGTCAGCCCCAGCATTTT. Residues: CASSAWTGSGLGQPQHF.

J is TRBJ1-5 and V is TRBV10-3; 7 nucleotides agree with TRBD1. CDR3 length: 16 residues. CDR1 and CDR2 (germline): ENHRY, SYGVKD. J gave up 5 bases and V 3 bases, and 10 bases lay outside the gene matches. In DNA, the CDR3 is TGTGCCATCAGTGAAACGGGACAGACCGGCCATCAGCCCCAGCATTTT. It yields the protein CAISETGQTGHQPQHF.

For the CDR3, the DNA is TGTGCCAGCAGCTTGGGAGTTCAGGGGGACCTATATGGCTACACCTTC. Protein sequence: CASSLGVQGDLYGYTF. The chain has TRBV5-6 and TRBJ1-2, with 7 bases fitting TRBD1. With 0 bases clipped from V and 5 bases from J, the junction kept 10 bases outside the gene matches. This CDR3 comprises 16 residues. Germline loops: CDR1 SGHDT, CDR2 YYEEEE.

The V gene is TRBV20-1, the J gene TRBJ1-1, with TRBD1 matching over 8 bases. This CDR3 is 14 amino acids long. CDR1 DFQATT and CDR2 SNEGSKA come from the germline V gene (reference sequence). V dropped 5 bases and J dropped 1; count of bases not matched to a gene: 6. CDR3 nucleotide sequence: TGCAGTGCTCAAGCCGGGACAGGGAACACTGAAGCTTTCTTT. Translating gives CSAQAGTGNTEAFF.

The rearrangement uses TRBV4-3 and TRBJ2-2, with a tentative D call TRBD2 (6 bases). Deletions cut 2 bases from V and 14 bases from J, with 15 bases between. The germline gives CDR1 LGHNA, CDR2 YSLEER. CDR3 length: 13 residues. The CDR3 protein is CASSQTPGVSLFF. CDR3 DNA sequence: TGCGCCAGCAGCCAAACCCCGGGAGTGAGCCTGTTTTTT.

About this clonotype: Compared with germline, one end of the junction differs, possibly owing to a read error. The chain is built from TRBV7-6 and TRBJ2-6; perhaps TRBD1 as D (5 bases). The CDR3 sequence is 15 residues long. Per the germline V gene, CDR1 is SGHVS and CDR2 is FNYEAQ. CDR3 amino acids: CACSLAGPGANVLTF. The CDR3 nucleotides are TGTGCCTGCAGCTTAGCAGGGCCTGGGGCCAACGTCCTGACTTTC.

This clonotype was detected a few times. The V call is TRBV24-1, the J call TRBJ2-5, with D perhaps matching TRBD1 (6 bases). CDR1 and CDR2 from the germline V gene are KGHDR and SFDVKD. The CDR3 has 15 residues. The ends were cut back, 4 bases at V and 4 bases at J, with 15 bases in the middle. In DNA form, the CDR3 reads TGTGCCACCAGTGACCAGGACCAAGGGGGAGAGACCCAGTACTTC. Protein: CATSDQDQGGETQYF.

This chain links TRBV23-1 with TRBJ2-7; D assignment may be TRBD1 or TRBD2 (5 bases each). TRBV23-1 is assigned to the ORF class and has an uncertain function. V lost 2 bases, J lost 7 bases, and 36 bases lay in between. This CDR3 is built from 21 residues. CDR3 in DNA: TGCGCCAGCAGTCAACCTGCTCCTAGGTTGGGCAGCCAGAGGGGCCCATCGGAGCAGTACTTC. Translated: CASSQPAPRLGSQRGPSEQYF.

This clonotype was recorded a few times. The chain combines TRBV27 with TRBJ1-5; 9 positions match TRBD1. This CDR3 is 13 amino acids long. After removal of 7 bases from V and 8 bases from J, the junction contained 6 bases not matched to a gene. The V gene's germline CDR1 is MNHEY and CDR2 SMNVEV (reference sequence). Here the CDR3 reads CASKTGTGKPQHF. In nucleotides, the CDR3 is TGTGCCAGCAAGACCGGGACAGGGAAGCCCCAGCATTTT.

The sample holds a few counts of this clonotype. One junction end does not reproduce the germline sequence, and a read error may be involved. V gene TRBV7-7 combines with J gene TRBJ2-1; no firm D call. CDR1 SSHAT and CDR2 FNYEAQ come from the germline V gene (reference sequence). CDR3 length: 14 amino acids. CDR3 amino acids: CASSPYGLFNERFF. For the CDR3, the DNA is TGTGCCAGCAGCCCCTATGGGCTTTTCAATGAGCGGTTCTTC.

The rearrangement links TRBV20-1 to TRBJ1-1; weak D call: TRBD1 (6 bases). Germline V gene data show CDR1 as DFQATT and CDR2 as SNEGSKA (reference sequence). Trimming took off 0 bases at V and 13 bases at J, with 27 bases between the two ends. The CDR3 is made up of 16 amino acids. CDR3 amino acids: CSARDRERTVGGNGFF. The CDR3 DNA is TGCAGTGCTAGAGATCGGGAGAGGACAGTCGGTGGAAATGGTTTCTTT.

The chain carries TRBV6-6 and TRBJ1-4; D not resolved. There are 15 residues in the CDR3. CDR1 and CDR2 (germline): MNHNY, SVGAGI (reference sequence). V was clipped by 4 bases and J by 5 bases, with 14 bases between them. CDR3 residues: CASSFFGEKNEKLFF. The CDR3 nucleotides read TGTGCCAGCAGTTTCTTCGGAGAGAAGAATGAAAAACTGTTTTTT.

V gene TRBV4-3 combines with J gene TRBJ2-4; D is tentatively TRBD1 or TRBD2 (5 bases each). The germline CDR1 and CDR2 sequences are LGHNA and YSLEER. V dropped 4 bases and J dropped 7 bases, with 11 bases sitting between them. The CDR3 is made up of 13 amino acids. This chain's CDR3 is CASSPWGGNIQYF. CDR3 coding DNA: TGCGCCAGCAGCCCGTGGGGCGGGAACATTCAGTACTTC.

This clonotype was detected a few times. The chain combines TRBV2 with TRBJ2-6, with D perhaps TRBD2 (5 bases). V was trimmed by 9 bases and J by 3 bases, leaving 6 bases between them. This CDR3 is 12 amino acids long. In germline, CDR1 is SNHLY, CDR2 FYNNEI. The CDR3: CARLGGANVLTF. The DNA for the CDR3 is TGTGCCAGACTAGGTGGGGCCAACGTCCTGACTTTC. Looking up the rest from reference TRBV2 and TRBJ2-6 gives the full variable domain: EPEVTQTPSHQVTQMGQEVILRCVPISNHLYFYWYRQILGQKVEFLVSFYNNEISEKSEIFDDQFSVERPDGSNFTLKIRSTKLEDSAMYFCARLGGANVLTFGAGSRLTVL.

The CDR3 DNA sequence: TGTGCCAACACTTACCGGGTAGCCAAAAACATTCAGTACTTC. It specifies CANTYRVAKNIQYF. This chain links TRBV6-2 or TRBV6-3 with TRBJ2-4; no firm D call. Germline assignment: CDR1 MNHEY and CDR2 SVGEGT. The V and J ends lost 10 bases and 0 bases respectively, with 13 bases between them. The CDR3 runs to 14 residues.

A single count supports this clonotype. A much larger clone is a single base away; this may be a read error. This chain connects TRBV4-3 to TRBJ2-1; perhaps TRBD2 as D (5 bases). This CDR3 region has 14 residues. CDR1 and CDR2 (germline): LGHNA, YSLEER. V was clipped by 6 bases and J by 10 bases, with 19 bases between them. The DNA for the CDR3 is TGCGCCAGCAGACCCGGACTTACTTACTACGAGCAGTTCTTC. This encodes CASRPGLTYYEQFF.

Comment on this clonotype: A read error is possible here, since a much larger clone lies one base away. CDR3 DNA sequence: TGTGCCAGCAGCTCCTGGCGACGAGCGGGGGGCCAAGAGACCCAGTACTTC. It yields the protein CASSSWRRAGGQETQYF. J is TRBJ2-5 and V is TRBV7-9, with 9 bases aligning to TRBD2. Germline loops: CDR1 SEHNR, CDR2 FQNEAQ (reference sequence). This CDR3 spans 17 amino acids. Trimming cost V 4 bases and J 1 base; bases outside gene matches: 10.

The chain is built from TRBV28 and TRBJ2-7, with D tentatively TRBD1 (6 bases). This CDR3 is 13 amino acids long. The V and J ends lost 7 bases and 2 bases respectively, with 12 bases between them. CDR1 MDHEN and CDR2 SYDVKM come from the germline V gene. Here the CDR3 DNA reads TGTGCCAGCAAAATTACAGGGACCTACGAGCAGTACTTC. The encoded protein is CASKITGTYEQYF.

The J gene is TRBJ1-2, the V gene TRBV20-1, with D perhaps TRBD1 (6 bases). Germline CDR1 is DFQATT and CDR2 is SNEGSKA (reference sequence). This CDR3 comprises 17 residues. V dropped 5 bases and J dropped 7 bases, with 29 bases sitting between them. CDR3 nucleotide sequence: TGCAGTGCTGCCTCTACTCCCCGGGGGCCGGTATACGGTGGCTACACCTTC. It yields the protein CSAASTPRGPVYGGYTF.

The genes are TRBV6-2 or TRBV6-3 and TRBJ1-2; D not certain. The CDR3 spans 15 residues. V was clipped by 5 bases and J by 1 base, with 14 bases between them. The germline gives CDR1 MNHEY, CDR2 SVGEGT. As DNA, the CDR3 is TGTGCCAGCAGTCCCGCCAGGACCAATAACTATGGCTACACCTTC. Amino acid sequence: CASSPARTNNYGYTF.

This clonotype was seen a handful of times. This chain links TRBV7-9 with TRBJ2-1; 12 positions agree with TRBD2. Looked up from germline, CDR1 is SEHNR and CDR2 is FQNEAQ (reference sequence). The CDR3 consists of 14 residues. The junction had 4 bases not matched to a gene; V was cut back by 5 bases and J by 8 bases. CDR3 nucleotide sequence: TGTGCCAGCAGCAATCTAGCGGGGGGGCATGAGCAGTTCTTC. The encoded protein is CASSNLAGGHEQFF.